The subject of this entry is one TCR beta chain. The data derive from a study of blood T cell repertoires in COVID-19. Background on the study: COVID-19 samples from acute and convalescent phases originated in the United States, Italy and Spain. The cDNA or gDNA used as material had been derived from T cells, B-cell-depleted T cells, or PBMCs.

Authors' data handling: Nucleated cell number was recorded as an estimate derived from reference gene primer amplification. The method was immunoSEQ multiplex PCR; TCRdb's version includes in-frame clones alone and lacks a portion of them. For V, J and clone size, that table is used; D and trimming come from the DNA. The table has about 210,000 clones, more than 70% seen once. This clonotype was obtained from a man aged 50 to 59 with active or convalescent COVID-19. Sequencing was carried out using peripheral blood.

DNA of the CDR3: TGTGCCAGCAGTGACGTATCGGGGGGGGGAAATTCACCCCTCCACTTT. Translated: CASSDVSGGGNSPLHF. This rearrangement joins TRBV2 to TRBJ1-6; a possible D gene is TRBD1 (5 bases). CDR3 length: 16 amino acids. Germline V CDR1 and CDR2: SNHLY, FYNNEI. Trimming took 3 bases from V and 7 from J, leaving 16 bases between them.